This T cell receptor beta chain was sequenced for a study of graft-versus-host responses after intestinal transplantation. Study-wide background: Among the recipients, transplants were multivisceral, liver-intestinal, or isolated intestinal.

This CDR3 is 13 amino acids long. After removal of 3 bases from V and 4 bases from J, the junction contained 2 bases not matched to a gene. CDR1 and CDR2 (germline): SGHTA, FQGNSA. Profiling relied on immunoSEQ multiplex PCR, and the TCRdb table lists in-frame clones only, not all of them. The sample includes about 93,000 clones, 85% to 95% of them seen just once. For this clone: What it recognizes is unknown.

This sample comprised unstimulated CD8+ T cells sorted from spleen or lymph node cells, obtained before intestinal transplant. This TCR was recovered from a human donor who received an intestinal transplant. This chain joins TRBV7-2 and TRBJ2-7; 8 bases align to TRBD2. CDR3 region: CASSFPGGYEQYF. For the CDR3, the DNA is TGTGCCAGCAGCTTTCCGGGAGGGTACGAGCAGTACTTC. Full variable domain (remainder filled in from reference TRBV7-2 and TRBJ2-7): GAGVSQSPSNKVTEKGKDVELRCDPISGHTALYWYRQSLGQGLEFLIYFQGNSAPDKSGLPSDRFSAERTGGSVSTLTIQRTQQEDSAVYLCASSFPGGYEQYFGPGTRLTVT.